This T cell receptor beta chain was sequenced in a study of blood T cell repertoires in COVID-19 (dated by TCRdb to 2018 to 2021). About the study as a whole: Collaborator samples came from the United States, Italy and Spain and covered acute and convalescent phases of COVID-19. The material from the prospective study consisted of cDNA or gDNA derived from T cells, B-cell-depleted T cells, or PBMCs. The repertoires were made available in a free public database intended to serve as a resource for research on the immune response to SARS-CoV-2. The dataset comprised deeply sampled blood TCRbeta repertoires from subjects exposed to, actively infected with, or recovered from COVID-19. Where HLA class I and class II types were available, the types were taken from metadata supplied by the sample provider, not from assay-based typing. A de-identified subject ID, COVID-19 status, age in years and sex were almost always included in the sample metadata. The samples were drawn from two sources: the first 160 participants of the ongoing ImmuneRACE study, and over 950 subjects contributed by 6 global collaborators. What the authors observed across the whole study: How much clinical and demographic metadata was included differed by source and by participant, and the metadata was provided uncurated.

The immunoSEQ Assay, a bias-controlled multiplex PCR, was used to amplify TCRbeta CDR3 regions from genomic DNA. The published analysis was carried out like this. The number of nucleated cells in each sample was estimated by amplification of reference gene primers within the assay. Sequence reads were collapsed and filtered to measure the absolute abundance of every unique TCRbeta CDR3 rearrangement. For each sample, productive Simpson clonality was calculated as the square root of Simpson's diversity index across productive rearrangements. Held by TCRdb, this immuneACCESS table contains in-frame sequences only and omits some clones. Under half of the omission traces to an unresolved V gene where checked; the cause of the rest is unknown. The V and J calls and clone size come from that table; D and trimming were worked out from the DNA. Counted in this sample were some 250,000 clones; around 86% of them appeared once. Roughly 15% of the sample belongs to the ten largest clones.

In the prospective study, participants were roughly 18 to 90 years old, resided in about two dozen geographic areas of the United States, and were enrolled through a virtual design. Cohort assignment in the prospective study relied on participant-reported clinical history from a screening survey and a study questionnaire. Recovered participants in ImmuneRACE Cohort 3 were defined as having two consecutive negative NP/OP PCR tests, clearance from a healthcare professional, or resolution of symptoms. In the prospective study, mobile phlebotomists collected whole blood, serum and a nasopharyngeal or oropharyngeal swab from each participant. Participants in the prospective study had the option to provide additional blood draws and questionnaires over a 2-month period. Prospective study blood samples were shipped either frozen or at room temperature before DNA extraction. To note about this clone: Its antigen is still unknown. Base qualities are not provided; no much larger clone lies one nucleotide away.

The sequenced material came from PBMCs or T cells enriched from blood (not recorded which). The TCR sequence derives from a man between 18 and 35 years old who had recovered from COVID-19.

The CDR3 region reads CASSARTGAFF. In nucleotides, the sequence is TGTGCCAGCAGTGCTAGGACAGGGGCTTTCTTT. This chain is built from TRBV25-1 and TRBJ1-1; 8 nucleotides in the junction match TRBD1. CDR3 length: 11 amino acids, cysteine to phenylalanine. Of the read, only the CDR3 DNA is kept; its 33 bases are in frame from base 1. V is trimmed back by 4 bases and J by 11 bases, and the junction contains 3 bases that no gene match accounts for. As encoded in the germline V gene, CDR1 is MGHDK while CDR2 is SYGVNS. Here the CDR3 is joined to the reference TRBV25-1 and TRBJ1-1 genes, and the full variable domain is: EADIYQTPRYLVIGTGKKITLECSQTMGHDKMYWYQQDPGMELHLIHYSYGVNSTEKGDLSSESTVSRIRTEHFPLTLESARPSHTSQYLCASSARTGAFFGQGTRLTVV.